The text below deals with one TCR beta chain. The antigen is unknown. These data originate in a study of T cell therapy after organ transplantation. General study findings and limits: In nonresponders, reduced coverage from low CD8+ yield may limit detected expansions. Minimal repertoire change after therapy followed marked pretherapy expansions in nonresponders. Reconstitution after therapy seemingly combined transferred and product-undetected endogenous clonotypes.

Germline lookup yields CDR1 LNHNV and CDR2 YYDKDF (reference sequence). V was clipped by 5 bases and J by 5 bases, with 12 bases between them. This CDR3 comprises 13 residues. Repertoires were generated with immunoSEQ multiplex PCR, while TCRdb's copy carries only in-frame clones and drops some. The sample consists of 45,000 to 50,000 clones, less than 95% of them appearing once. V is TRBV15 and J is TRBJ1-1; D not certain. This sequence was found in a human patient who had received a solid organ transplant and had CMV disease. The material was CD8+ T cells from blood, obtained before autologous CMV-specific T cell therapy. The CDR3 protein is CATSPNTGTEAFF. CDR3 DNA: TGTGCCACCAGCCCTAATACCGGGACTGAAGCTTTCTTT.